The sequence of this T cell receptor (beta chain) was determined in a study of shared clonotypes between healthy human individuals. Original processing notes: ImmunoSEQ output lacked quality scores and full-length reads, limiting matched filtering. Profiling relied on immunoSEQ multiplex PCR, and the TCRdb table lists in-frame clones only, not all of them. V, J and clone size derive from that table, while D and trimming were established from the DNA sequence. The sample shows 1.6 million or so clones, 98% of them seen only once. Germline V CDR1 and CDR2: ENHRY, SYGVKD. V lost 4 bases and J lost 0, with 1 base in between. CDR3 length equals 11 residues.

The receptor comes from a man aged 25 to 45 in good health. The sample taken for sequencing was naive CD4+ T cells sorted from blood. As to subset: CD45RA+ positively selected. The rearrangement uses TRBV10-3 and TRBJ2-7; D not certain. CDR3 DNA sequence: TGTGCCATCAGTGCCTCCTACGAGCAGTACTTC. It translates to CAISASYEQYF.